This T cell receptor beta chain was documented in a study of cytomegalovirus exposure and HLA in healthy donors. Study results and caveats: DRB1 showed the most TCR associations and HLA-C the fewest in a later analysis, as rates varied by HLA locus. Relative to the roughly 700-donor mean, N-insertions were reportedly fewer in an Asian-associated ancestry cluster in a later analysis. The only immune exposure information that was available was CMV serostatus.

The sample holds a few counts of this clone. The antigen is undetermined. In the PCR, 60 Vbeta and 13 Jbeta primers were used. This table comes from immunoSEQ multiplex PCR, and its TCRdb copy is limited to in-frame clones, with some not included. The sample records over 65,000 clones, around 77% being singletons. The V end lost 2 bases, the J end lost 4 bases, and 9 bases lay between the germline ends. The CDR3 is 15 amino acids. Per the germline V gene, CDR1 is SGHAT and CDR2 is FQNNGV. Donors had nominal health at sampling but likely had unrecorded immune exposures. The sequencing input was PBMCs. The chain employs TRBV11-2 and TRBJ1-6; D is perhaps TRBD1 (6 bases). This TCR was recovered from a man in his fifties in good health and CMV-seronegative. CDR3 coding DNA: TGTGCCAGCAGCTTAACAGGGACGTATAATTCACCCCTCCACTTT. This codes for CASSLTGTYNSPLHF.